A single sample gave rise to the 18 T cell receptor beta chains below, sequenced in a study of human T cells and chemical hapten exposure. TCRdb re-derived calls from the RACE reads in MiXCR, one entry per CDR3 protein. The sample lists 33,000 or so distinct CDR3 sequences; roughly an eighth were seen once. Regarding time point: pre-sensitization, week 0. Treatment of the sample: therapeutic diphenylcyclopropenone sensitization with weekly scalp DPC. Unfractionated whole blood was the source of the extracted total RNA. The sample was whole blood, taken in connection with sensitization to the hapten diphenylcyclopropenone (DPC). The receptors originated from a woman between 40 and 50 years old with alopecia areata. Some clones in this sample may be carry-over from other donors' samples.

This clonotype was counted a few times. This rearrangement joins TRBV10-1 to TRBJ2-7; possible D gene TRBD2, 6 bases. The CDR3 sequence is 12 residues long. CDR1 is WNHNN and CDR2 is SYGVQD in the germline V gene (reference sequence). The V gene lost 6 bases and the J gene lost 3 bases, with 9 bases spanning the gap. CDR3 protein: CASSPGGYEQYF. The CDR3 DNA sequence: TGCGCCAGCAGCCCCGGGGGCTACGAGCAGTACTTC.

This clonotype was observed at least ten times. This chain joins TRBV3-1 and TRBJ1-2; tentative D call: TRBD1 (5 bases). V lost 6 bases and J lost 5, with 19 bases in between. Germline V CDR1 and CDR2: LGHDT, YNNKEL (reference sequence). The CDR3 runs 15 residues. The chain's CDR3 is CASSHERLGTYGYTF. In nucleotides, the CDR3 is TGTGCCAGCAGTCATGAGAGACTCGGGACGTATGGCTACACCTTC.

This clonotype was counted at least ten times. The chain employs TRBV6-1 and TRBJ1-2; D might be TRBD1 (6 bases). Germline CDR1 is MNHNS and CDR2 is SASEGT. Between the trimmed V and J ends, which lost 10 bases and 8 bases, there was a span of 20 bases. This CDR3 has 13 amino acids. Written as DNA, the CDR3 is TGTGCCACCAGCGGATCAGGGGCTGACGGCTACACCTTC. Protein product: CATSGSGADGYTF.

This clonotype was detected only a few times. The rearrangement links TRBV11-2 to TRBJ2-1; a possible D gene is TRBD2 (6 bases). V lost 0 bases and J 10 bases, leaving 22 bases between the germline ends. In germline, CDR1 is SGHAT, CDR2 FQNNGV. The length of the CDR3 is 17 residues. CDR3 bases: TGTGCCAGCAGCTTAGAATTCGGGGGAGGCACCAACACCGAGCAGTTCTTC. Translation: CASSLEFGGGTNTEQFF.

This clonotype has a count of ten or more. J is TRBJ1-5 and V is TRBV9; D ambiguous. Trimming left V 0 bases short and J 2 bases short, with 9 bases between. Germline V lookup: CDR1 SGDLS, CDR2 YYNGEE. The CDR3 is 15 amino acids. DNA of the CDR3: TGTGCCAGCAGCGTAGACGGGGTTGGCAATCAGCCCCAGCATTTT. Translated: CASSVDGVGNQPQHF.

This clonotype was seen more than once but under ten times. The chain has TRBV6-1 and TRBJ2-7, with 8 bases fitting TRBD1. Looked up from germline, CDR1 is MNHNS and CDR2 is SASEGT. With 5 bases clipped from V and 5 bases from J, the junction kept 8 bases outside the gene matches. The CDR3 extends over 14 amino acids. CDR3 sequence: CASSHGQGVNEQYF. CDR3 nucleotide sequence: TGTGCCAGCAGTCACGGACAGGGTGTCAACGAGCAGTACTTC.

The chain is built from TRBV18 and TRBJ2-3, with 9 bases lining up with TRBD2. Germline CDR1 KGHSH, CDR2 LQKENI. The J segment lost 2 bases and the V segment lost 6 bases, leaving 18 bases of the junction unmatched. The CDR3 sequence is 19 residues long. The CDR3 region has the DNA TGTGCCAGCTCTGGACGAGGCGGGAGGGCCCAACGGCCCACAGATACGCAGTATTTT. This codes for CASSGRGGRAQRPTDTQYF.

V and J are TRBV7-6 and TRBJ2-7; 8 bases agree with TRBD1. Germline values: CDR1 SGHVS, CDR2 FNYEAQ. The junction had 7 bases not matched to a gene; V was cut back by 5 bases and J by 7 bases. This CDR3 has 13 amino acids. The CDR3 reads CASSPGTGWEQYF. DNA of the CDR3: TGTGCCAGCAGCCCGGGGACAGGTTGGGAGCAGTACTTC.

In regard to this clonotype: A single base separates this from a much larger clone, so it may be a read error. The CDR3 spells CASSLVGTRGWDEQFF. CDR3 DNA sequence: TGTGCCAGCAGCTTAGTTGGGACAAGGGGTTGGGATGAGCAGTTCTTC. V gene TRBV7-8 combines with J gene TRBJ2-1, with D perhaps TRBD1 (6 bases). Trimming left V 1 base short and J 8 bases short, with 18 bases between. The length of the CDR3 is 16 residues. The germline V gene encodes CDR1 SGHVS and CDR2 FQNEAQ.

Comments on this clonotype: A read error may be the cause here, since a much bigger clone is one base away. The V gene is TRBV10-2, the J gene TRBJ2-7; 12 nucleotides line up with TRBD2. This CDR3 spans 16 amino acids. V lost 4 bases and J lost 6; bases outside the gene matches: 10. The germline CDR1 and CDR2 sequences are WSHSY and SAAADI. As DNA, the CDR3 is TGCGCCAGCAGTGGGTCCGGACTAGCGGGGCCCCTCGAGCAGTACTTC. Translated, it gives CASSGSGLAGPLEQYF.

The J gene is TRBJ2-3, the V gene TRBV11-3; the D gene could be TRBD1 or TRBD2 (6 bases each). This CDR3 contains 16 residues. The germline gives CDR1 SGHNT, CDR2 YENEEA. The V end was cut by 5 bases, the J end by 0 bases, with 15 bases between. This CDR3 reads CASSPPWGASTDTQYF. In nucleotides, the CDR3 is TGTGCCAGCAGCCCCCCCTGGGGGGCCAGCACAGATACGCAGTATTTT. Drawing the rest from reference TRBV11-3 and TRBJ2-3, the complete variable domain is EAGVVQSPRYKIIEKKQPVAFWCNPISGHNTLYWYLQNLGQGPELLIRYENEEAVDDSQLPKDRFSAERLKGVDSTLKIQPAELGDSAVYLCASSPPWGASTDTQYFGPGTRLTVL.

In its sample, this clonotype was seen many times. V is TRBV3-1 and J is TRBJ1-2; 9 nucleotides agree with TRBD1. CDR1 is LGHDT and CDR2 is YNNKEL in the germline V gene (reference sequence). V gave up 7 bases and J gave up 7 bases; unmatched junction bases: 7. This CDR3 comprises 13 residues. CDR3 sequence: CASTRTGVRGYTF. CDR3 nucleotide sequence: TGTGCCAGCACCAGGACAGGGGTACGTGGCTACACCTTC.

This clonotype was counted many times. The CDR3 DNA reads TGTGCCAGCAGCCCAAATACAGGGAGGAATGAAAAACTGTTTTTT. It encodes CASSPNTGRNEKLFF. This sequence joins TRBV3-1 and TRBJ1-4; the D gene is possibly TRBD1 (6 bases). The V and J ends lost 4 bases and 5 bases respectively, with 14 bases between them. Germline values: CDR1 LGHDT, CDR2 YNNKEL (reference sequence). The CDR3 sequence is 15 residues long. The full variable domain, in which reference TRBV3-1 and TRBJ1-4 provide the parts outside the CDR3, is DTAVSQTPKYLVTQMGNDKSIKCEQNLGHDTMYWYKQDSKKFLKIMFSYNNKELIINETVPNRFSPKSPDKAHLNLHINSLELGDSAVYFCASSPNTGRNEKLFFGSGTQLSVL.

The J gene is TRBJ2-7, the V gene TRBV28, with D unclear. V was shortened by 5 bases and J by 3 bases, with 8 bases between the two germline ends. Looked up from germline, CDR1 is MDHEN and CDR2 is SYDVKM. The CDR3 has 12 amino acids. CDR3 nucleotide sequence: TGTGCCAGCAGTCGAACGGACTACGAGCAGTACTTC. Residues: CASSRTDYEQYF.

The CDR3 DNA sequence: TGCAGTGCTAACCCCCTCACAGATACGCAGTATTTT. It codes for CSANPLTDTQYF. The chain carries TRBV20-1 and TRBJ2-3; the D is unclear. Looked up from germline, CDR1 is DFQATT and CDR2 is SNEGSKA (reference sequence). Trimming cost V 4 bases and J 2 bases, with 7 bases left between them. This CDR3 is built from 12 residues.

This clonotype was observed many times. This rearrangement joins TRBV20-1 to TRBJ1-5, with D unresolved. The CDR3 has 14 residues. Trimming took off 2 bases at V and 11 bases at J, with 19 bases between the two ends. Germline V lookup: CDR1 DFQATT, CDR2 SNEGSKA (reference sequence). The CDR3 region is CSARRDSTLGAQHF. The CDR3, as DNA: TGCAGTGCTAGACGGGATTCTACCCTCGGGGCCCAGCATTTT.

The sample holds a few counts of this clonotype. The chain combines TRBV7-2 with TRBJ1-5, with D possibly TRBD1 on 5 matching bases. The CDR3 length is 12 residues. Deletions cut 5 bases from V and 10 bases from J, with 12 bases between. Germline loops: CDR1 SGHTA, CDR2 FQGNSA. This chain's CDR3 is CASSPDRFPQHF. CDR3 bases: TGTGCCAGCAGCCCCGACAGATTTCCCCAGCATTTT.

This clonotype occurred many times. This chain joins TRBV3-1 and TRBJ2-5; 8 nucleotides match TRBD2. Trimming removed 4 bases from V and 9 bases from J; junction bases left unmatched: 13. The CDR3 loop spans 15 amino acids. Germline V CDR1 and CDR2: LGHDT, YNNKEL (reference sequence). The CDR3: CASSREPGLETAQYF. CDR3 bases: TGTGCCAGCAGCCGTGAACCGGGACTAGAAACTGCCCAGTACTTC.